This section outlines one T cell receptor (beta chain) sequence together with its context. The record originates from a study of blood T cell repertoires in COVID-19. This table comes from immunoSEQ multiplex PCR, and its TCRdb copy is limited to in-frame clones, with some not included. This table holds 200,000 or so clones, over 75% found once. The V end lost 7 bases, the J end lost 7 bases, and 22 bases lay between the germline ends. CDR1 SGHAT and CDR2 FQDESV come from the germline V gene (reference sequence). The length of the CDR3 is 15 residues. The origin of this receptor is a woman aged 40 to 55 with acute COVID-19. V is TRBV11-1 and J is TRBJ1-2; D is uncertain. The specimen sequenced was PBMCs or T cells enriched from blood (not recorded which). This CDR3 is CASTLLTDRGSGYTF. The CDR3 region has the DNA TGTGCCAGCACCCTCCTCACAGACCGTGGGTCTGGCTACACCTTC.